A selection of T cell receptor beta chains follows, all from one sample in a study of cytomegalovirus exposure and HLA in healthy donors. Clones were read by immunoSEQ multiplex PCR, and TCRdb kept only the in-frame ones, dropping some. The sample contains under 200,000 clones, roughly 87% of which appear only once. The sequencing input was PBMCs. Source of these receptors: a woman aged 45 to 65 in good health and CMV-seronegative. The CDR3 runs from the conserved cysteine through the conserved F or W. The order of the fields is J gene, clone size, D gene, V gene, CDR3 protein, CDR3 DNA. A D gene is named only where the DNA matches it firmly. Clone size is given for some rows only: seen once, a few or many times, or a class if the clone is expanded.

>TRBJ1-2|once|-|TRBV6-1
CASSAGARYGYTF
TGTGCCAGCAGCGCGGGGGCCAGGTATGGCTACACCTTC
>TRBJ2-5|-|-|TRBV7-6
CASSPILWAQYF
TGTGCCAGCAGCCCGATACTATGGGCCCAGTACTTC
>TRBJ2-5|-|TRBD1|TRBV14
CASSQRRTGEETQYF
TGTGCCAGCAGCCAAAGAAGGACAGGGGAAGAGACCCAGTACTTC
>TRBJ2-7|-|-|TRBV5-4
CASSPSSTLAEQYF
TGTGCCAGCAGCCCTTCTAGTACCTTGGCCGAGCAGTACTTC
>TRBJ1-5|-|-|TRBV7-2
CASSIYGGGVGNQPQHF
TGTGCCAGCAGCATCTACGGTGGGGGGGTCGGCAATCAGCCCCAGCATTTT
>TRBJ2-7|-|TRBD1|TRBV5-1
CASDKGTGGSYEQYF
TGCGCCAGCGATAAAGGGACAGGGGGATCCTACGAGCAGTACTTC
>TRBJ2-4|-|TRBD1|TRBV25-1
CASSGPLQGAIKNIQYF
TGTGCCAGCAGTGGACCTCTGCAGGGGGCGATCAAAAACATTCAGTACTTC
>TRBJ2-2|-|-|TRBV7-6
CASSLRQPTGELFF
TGTGCCAGCAGCCTGCGACAGCCCACCGGGGAGCTGTTTTTT
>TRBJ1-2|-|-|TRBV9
CASSVAAGEGGAYGYTF
TGTGCCAGCAGCGTAGCCGCGGGAGAGGGGGGAGCCTATGGCTACACCTTC
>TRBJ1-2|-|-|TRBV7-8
CASSSYIGGSNYGYTF
TGTGCCAGCAGCTCATACATCGGGGGATCTAACTATGGCTACACCTTC
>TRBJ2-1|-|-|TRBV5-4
CASSLDTGQYNEQFF
TGTGCCAGCAGCTTGGACACAGGGCAGTACAATGAGCAGTTCTTC
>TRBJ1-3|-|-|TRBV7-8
CASSPRWGPGNTIYF
TGTGCCAGCAGCCCCCGGTGGGGGCCCGGAAACACCATATATTTT
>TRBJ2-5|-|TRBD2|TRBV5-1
CASSLGGLAGGRQETQYF
TGCGCCAGCAGCTTGGGGGGGTTAGCGGGAGGCCGGCAAGAGACCCAGTACTTC
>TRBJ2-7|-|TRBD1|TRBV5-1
CASSDYGQGSSYEQYF
TGCGCCAGCAGCGACTACGGACAGGGAAGCTCCTACGAGCAGTACTTC
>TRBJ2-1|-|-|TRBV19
CASSIRGEQFF
TGTGCCAGTAGTATCAGAGGAGAGCAGTTCTTC
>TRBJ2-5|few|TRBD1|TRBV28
CASPPPGGEGETQYF
TGTGCCTCCCCTCCCCCAGGGGGCGAGGGTGAGACCCAGTACTTC
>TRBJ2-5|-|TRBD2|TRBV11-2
CASSPGLAEETQYF
TGTGCCAGCAGCCCGGGACTAGCGGAAGAGACCCAGTACTTC
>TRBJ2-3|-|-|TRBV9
CASSKARTDTQYF
TGTGCCAGCAGCAAAGCCCGCACAGATACGCAGTATTTT
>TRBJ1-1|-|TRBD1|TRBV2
CASDRGETEAFF
TGTGCCAGCGACAGGGGAGAAACTGAAGCTTTCTTT
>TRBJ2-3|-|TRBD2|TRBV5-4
CASSLAGTSADTQYF
TGTGCCAGCAGCTTGGCGGGGACTAGCGCGGATACGCAGTATTTT
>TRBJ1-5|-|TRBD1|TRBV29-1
CSVRFGTETNQPQHF
TGCAGCGTTAGGTTTGGGACAGAGACCAATCAGCCCCAGCATTTT
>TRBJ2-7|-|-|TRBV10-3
CAISESSRGKNEQYF
TGTGCCATCAGTGAGTCCTCCAGGGGAAAGAACGAGCAGTACTTC
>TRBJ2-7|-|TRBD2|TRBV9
CASSPRLAGSYEQYF
TGTGCCAGCAGCCCCCGACTAGCGGGAAGTTACGAGCAGTACTTC